The T cell receptor beta chain described here comes from a study of blood T cell repertoires in COVID-19. Across the study: PBMCs, B-cell-depleted T cells, or T cells were the source of the cDNA or gDNA that made up the material.

V shed 6 bases, J shed 4 bases, and the junction held 2 bases outside the gene matches. Germline CDR1 SNHLY, CDR2 FYNNEI. The CDR3 loop spans 12 amino acids. Authors' analysis steps: Estimation of nucleated cell counts relied on the amplification of reference gene primers. The repertoire was sequenced with immunoSEQ multiplex PCR; TCRdb's copy has only in-frame clones and lacks some. The V and J calls and clone size were taken over from that table, and D and trimming were inferred from the DNA. This sample has some 320,000 clones, with around 87% found just once. What was sequenced was peripheral blood. The chain combines TRBV2 with TRBJ2-7; 8 nucleotides line up with TRBD2. The clonotype was recovered from a woman aged 45-65 years who had recovered from COVID-19. The CDR3 region is CASRGLGYEQYF. The CDR3 DNA reads as TGTGCCAGCAGGGGACTAGGGTACGAGCAGTACTTC.